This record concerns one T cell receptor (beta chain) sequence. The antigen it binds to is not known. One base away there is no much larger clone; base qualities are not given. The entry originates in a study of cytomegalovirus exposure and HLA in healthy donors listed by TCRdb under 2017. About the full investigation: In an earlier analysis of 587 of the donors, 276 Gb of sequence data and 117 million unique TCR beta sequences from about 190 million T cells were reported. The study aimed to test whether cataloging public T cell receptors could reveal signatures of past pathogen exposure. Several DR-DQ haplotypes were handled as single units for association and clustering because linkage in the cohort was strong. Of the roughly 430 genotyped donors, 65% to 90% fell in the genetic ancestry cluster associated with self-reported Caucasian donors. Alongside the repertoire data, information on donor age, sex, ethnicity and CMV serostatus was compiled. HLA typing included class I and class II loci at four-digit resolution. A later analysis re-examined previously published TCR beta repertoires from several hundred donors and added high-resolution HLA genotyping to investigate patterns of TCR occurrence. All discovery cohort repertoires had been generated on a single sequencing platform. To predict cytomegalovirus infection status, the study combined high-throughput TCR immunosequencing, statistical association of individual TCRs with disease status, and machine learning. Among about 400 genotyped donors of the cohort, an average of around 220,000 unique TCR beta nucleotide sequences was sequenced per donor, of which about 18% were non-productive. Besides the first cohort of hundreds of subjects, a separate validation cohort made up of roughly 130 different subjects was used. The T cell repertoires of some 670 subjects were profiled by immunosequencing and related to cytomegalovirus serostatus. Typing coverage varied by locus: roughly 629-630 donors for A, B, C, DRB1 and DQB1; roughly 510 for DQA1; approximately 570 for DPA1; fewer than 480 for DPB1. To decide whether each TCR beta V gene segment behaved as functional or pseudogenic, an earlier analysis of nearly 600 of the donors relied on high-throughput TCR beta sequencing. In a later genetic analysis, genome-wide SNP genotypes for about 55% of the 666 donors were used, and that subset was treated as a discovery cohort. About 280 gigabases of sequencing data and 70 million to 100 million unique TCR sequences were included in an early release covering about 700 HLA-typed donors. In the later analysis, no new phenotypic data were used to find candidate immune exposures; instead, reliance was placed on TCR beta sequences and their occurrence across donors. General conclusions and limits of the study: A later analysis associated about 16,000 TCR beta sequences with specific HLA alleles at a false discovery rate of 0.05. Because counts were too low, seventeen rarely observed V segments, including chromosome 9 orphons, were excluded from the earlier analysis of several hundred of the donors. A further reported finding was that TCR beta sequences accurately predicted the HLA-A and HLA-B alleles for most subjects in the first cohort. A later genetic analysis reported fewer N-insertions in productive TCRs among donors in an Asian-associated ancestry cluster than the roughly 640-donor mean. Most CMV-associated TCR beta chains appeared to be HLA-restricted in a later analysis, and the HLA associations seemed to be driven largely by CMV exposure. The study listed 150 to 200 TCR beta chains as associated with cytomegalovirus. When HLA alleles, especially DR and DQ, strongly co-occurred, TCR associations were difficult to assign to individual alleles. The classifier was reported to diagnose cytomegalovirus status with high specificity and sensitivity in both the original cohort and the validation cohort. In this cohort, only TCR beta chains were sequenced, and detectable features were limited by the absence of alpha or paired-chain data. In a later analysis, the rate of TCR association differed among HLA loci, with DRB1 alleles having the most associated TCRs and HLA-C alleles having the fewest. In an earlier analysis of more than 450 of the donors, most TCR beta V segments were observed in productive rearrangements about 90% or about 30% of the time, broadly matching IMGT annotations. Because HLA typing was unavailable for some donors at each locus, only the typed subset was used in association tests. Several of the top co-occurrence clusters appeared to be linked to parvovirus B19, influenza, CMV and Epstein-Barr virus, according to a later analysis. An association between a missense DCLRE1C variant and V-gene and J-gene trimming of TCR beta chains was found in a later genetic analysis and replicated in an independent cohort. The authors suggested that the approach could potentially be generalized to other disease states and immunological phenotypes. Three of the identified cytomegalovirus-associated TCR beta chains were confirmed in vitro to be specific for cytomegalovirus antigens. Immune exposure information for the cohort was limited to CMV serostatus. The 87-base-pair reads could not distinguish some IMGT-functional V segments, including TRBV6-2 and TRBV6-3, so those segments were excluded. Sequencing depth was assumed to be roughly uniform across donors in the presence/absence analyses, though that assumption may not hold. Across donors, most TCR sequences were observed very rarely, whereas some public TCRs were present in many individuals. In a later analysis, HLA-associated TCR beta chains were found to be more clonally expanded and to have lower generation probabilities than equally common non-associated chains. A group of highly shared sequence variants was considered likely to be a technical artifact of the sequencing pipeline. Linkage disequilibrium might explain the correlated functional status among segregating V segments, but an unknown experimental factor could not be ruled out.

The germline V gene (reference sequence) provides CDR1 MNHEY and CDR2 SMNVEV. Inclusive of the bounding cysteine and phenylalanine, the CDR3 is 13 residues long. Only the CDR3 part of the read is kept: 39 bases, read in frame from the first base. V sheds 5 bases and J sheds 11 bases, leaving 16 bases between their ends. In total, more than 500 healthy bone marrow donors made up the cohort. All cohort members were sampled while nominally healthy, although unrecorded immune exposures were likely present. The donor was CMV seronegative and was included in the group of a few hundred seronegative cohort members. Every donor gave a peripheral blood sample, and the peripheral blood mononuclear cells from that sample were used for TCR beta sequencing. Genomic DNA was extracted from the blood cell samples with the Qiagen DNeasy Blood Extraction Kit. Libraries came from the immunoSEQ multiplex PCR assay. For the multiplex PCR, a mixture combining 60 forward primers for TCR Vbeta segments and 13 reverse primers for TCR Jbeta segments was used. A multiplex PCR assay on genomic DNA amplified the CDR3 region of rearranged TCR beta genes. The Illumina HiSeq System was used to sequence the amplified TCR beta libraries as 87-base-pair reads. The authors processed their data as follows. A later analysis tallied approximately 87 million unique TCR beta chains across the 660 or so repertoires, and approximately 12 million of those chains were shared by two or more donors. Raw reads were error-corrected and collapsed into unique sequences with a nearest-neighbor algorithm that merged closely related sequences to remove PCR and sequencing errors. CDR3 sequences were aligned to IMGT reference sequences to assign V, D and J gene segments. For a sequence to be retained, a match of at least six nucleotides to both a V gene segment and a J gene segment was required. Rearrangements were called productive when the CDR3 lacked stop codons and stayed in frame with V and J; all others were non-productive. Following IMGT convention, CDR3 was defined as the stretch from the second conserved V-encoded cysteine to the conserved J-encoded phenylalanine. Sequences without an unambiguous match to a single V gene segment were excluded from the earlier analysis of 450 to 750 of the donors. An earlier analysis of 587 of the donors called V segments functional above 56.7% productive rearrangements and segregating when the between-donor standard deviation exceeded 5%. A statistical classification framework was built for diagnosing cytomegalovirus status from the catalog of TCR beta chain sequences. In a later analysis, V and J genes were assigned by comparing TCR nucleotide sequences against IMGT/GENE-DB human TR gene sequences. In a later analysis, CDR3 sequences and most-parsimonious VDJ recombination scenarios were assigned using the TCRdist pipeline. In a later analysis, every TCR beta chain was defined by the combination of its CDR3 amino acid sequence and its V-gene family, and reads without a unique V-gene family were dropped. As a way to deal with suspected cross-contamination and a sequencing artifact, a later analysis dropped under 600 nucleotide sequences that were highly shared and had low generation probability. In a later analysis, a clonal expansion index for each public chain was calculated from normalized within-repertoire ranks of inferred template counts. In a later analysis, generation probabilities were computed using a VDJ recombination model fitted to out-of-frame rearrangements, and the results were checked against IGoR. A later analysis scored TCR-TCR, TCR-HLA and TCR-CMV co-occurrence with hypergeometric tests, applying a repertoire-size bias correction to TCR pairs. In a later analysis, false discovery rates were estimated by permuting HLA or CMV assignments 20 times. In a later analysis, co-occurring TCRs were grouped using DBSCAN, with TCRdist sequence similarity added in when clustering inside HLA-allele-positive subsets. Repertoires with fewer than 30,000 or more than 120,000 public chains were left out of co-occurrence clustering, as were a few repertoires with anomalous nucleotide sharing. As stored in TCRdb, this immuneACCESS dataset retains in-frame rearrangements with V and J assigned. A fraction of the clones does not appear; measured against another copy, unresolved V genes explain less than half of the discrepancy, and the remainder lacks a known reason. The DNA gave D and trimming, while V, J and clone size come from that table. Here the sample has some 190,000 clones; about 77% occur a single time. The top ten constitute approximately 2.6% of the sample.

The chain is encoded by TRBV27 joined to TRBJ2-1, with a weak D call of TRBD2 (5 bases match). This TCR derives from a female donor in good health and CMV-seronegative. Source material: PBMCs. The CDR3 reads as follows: CASSAYLADKQFF. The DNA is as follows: TGTGCCAGCAGTGCCTATCTAGCCGATAAGCAGTTCTTC.